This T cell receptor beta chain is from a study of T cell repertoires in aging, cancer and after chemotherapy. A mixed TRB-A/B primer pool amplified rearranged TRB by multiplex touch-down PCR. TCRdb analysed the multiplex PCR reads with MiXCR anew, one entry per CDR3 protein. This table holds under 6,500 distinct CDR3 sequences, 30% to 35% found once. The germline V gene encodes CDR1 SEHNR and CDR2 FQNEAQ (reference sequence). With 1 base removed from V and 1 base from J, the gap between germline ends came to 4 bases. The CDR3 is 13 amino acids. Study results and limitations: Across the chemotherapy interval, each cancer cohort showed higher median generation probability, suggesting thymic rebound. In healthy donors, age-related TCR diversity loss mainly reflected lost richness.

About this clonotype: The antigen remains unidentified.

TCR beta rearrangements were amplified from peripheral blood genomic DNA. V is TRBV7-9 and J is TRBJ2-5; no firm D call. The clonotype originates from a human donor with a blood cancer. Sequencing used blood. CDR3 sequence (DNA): TGTGCCAGCAGCTTAGGCTTCCAAGAGACCCAGTACTTC. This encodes CASSLGFQETQYF.